These T cell receptor beta chains were read from a single sample in a study of human thymus T cells. Here immunoSEQ multiplex PCR was the method, and the copy in TCRdb shows in-frame clones only, minus some. The repertoire holds 65,000 to 90,000 clones, with 85% to 95% as singletons. The specimen was thymus tissue. These receptors were taken from a girl less than two years old with a congenital heart defect but otherwise immunologically healthy. CDR3s include the opening cysteine and the closing phenylalanine or tryptophan. D genes are given only for firm matches. Rows give clone size only sometimes, using once, few, many, or a class for an expanded clone.

J gene | V gene | clone size | D gene | CDR3 protein | CDR3 DNA
TRBJ2-3 | TRBV6-1 | . | TRBD2 | CASSEAPTGTSGETSTDTQYF | TGTGCCAGCAGTGAAGCTCCAACCGGGACTAGCGGAGAAACTAGCACAGATACGCAGTATTTT
TRBJ2-5 | TRBV7-2 | . | . | CASSTMDRKETQYF | TGTGCCAGCAGCACCATGGACAGAAAAGAGACCCAGTACTTC
TRBJ1-1 | TRBV21-1 | few | . | CASRDRGNTEAFF | TGTGCCAGCAGAGACAGGGGGAACACTGAAGCTTTCTTT
TRBJ2-2 | TRBV11-1 | . | . | CASSPRGLAPWGGELFF | TGTGCCAGCAGCCCGAGGGGCCTAGCGCCCTGGGGCGGGGAGCTGTTTTTT
TRBJ2-3 | TRBV11-2 | once | TRBD2 | CASSLDLISGSKNVTDTQYF | TGTGCCAGCAGCTTAGACCTCATTAGCGGGAGTAAAAATGTCACAGATACGCAGTATTTT
TRBJ2-7 | TRBV14 | . | . | CASSQGDRMGRYF | TGTGCCAGCAGCCAAGGGGACCGCATGGGTCGGTACTTC
TRBJ2-2 | TRBV30 | . | TRBD2 | CAWSVKLGTSGRANTGELFF | TGTGCCTGGAGTGTTAAACTAGGGACTAGCGGGAGAGCGAACACCGGGGAGCTGTTTTTT
TRBJ1-2 | TRBV18 | . | . | CASSPQVISADYGYTF | TGTGCCAGCTCACCACAGGTTATTTCGGCAGACTATGGCTACACCTTC
TRBJ2-3 | TRBV4-2 | . | . | CASSQDRLVYHPDTQYF | TGTGCCAGCAGCCAAGATCGACTAGTCTACCACCCAGATACGCAGTATTTT
TRBJ2-2 | TRBV4-1 | . | TRBD2 | CASSNPGLAGGPSNTGELFF | TGCGCCAGCAGCAATCCCGGACTAGCGGGAGGGCCCTCAAACACCGGGGAGCTGTTTTTT
TRBJ2-3 | TRBV11-3 | . | TRBD2 | CASSLGSRTSEYTDTQYF | TGTGCCAGCAGCTTAGGAAGCCGGACTAGCGAATACACAGATACGCAGTATTTT
TRBJ2-7 | TRBV25-1 | . | . | CASSYRREQYF | TGTGCCAGCAGTTATAGGCGCGAGCAGTACTTC
TRBJ2-1 | TRBV5-6 | once | . | CASSLTGRNEQFF | TGTGCCAGCAGCTTAACGGGACGTAATGAGCAGTTCTTC
TRBJ1-2 | TRBV4-2 | . | TRBD1 | CASSPGTGGAYTF | TGTGCCAGCAGCCCAGGAACAGGGGGCGCTTACACCTTC